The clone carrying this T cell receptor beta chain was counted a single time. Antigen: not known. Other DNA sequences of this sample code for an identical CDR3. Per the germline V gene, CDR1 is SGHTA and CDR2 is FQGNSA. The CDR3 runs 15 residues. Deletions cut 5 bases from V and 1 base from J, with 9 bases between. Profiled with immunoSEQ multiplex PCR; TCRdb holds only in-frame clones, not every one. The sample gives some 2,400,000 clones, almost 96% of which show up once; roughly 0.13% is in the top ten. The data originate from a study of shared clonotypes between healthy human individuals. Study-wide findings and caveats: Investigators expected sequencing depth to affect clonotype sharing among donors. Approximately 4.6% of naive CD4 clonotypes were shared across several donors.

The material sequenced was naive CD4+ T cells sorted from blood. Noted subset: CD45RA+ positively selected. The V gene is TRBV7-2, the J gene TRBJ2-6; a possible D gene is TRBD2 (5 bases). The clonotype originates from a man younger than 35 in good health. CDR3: CASSPGGSGANVLTF. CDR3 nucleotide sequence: TGTGCCAGCAGCCCCGGCGGGTCTGGGGCCAACGTCCTGACTTTC.